The 10 T cell receptor beta chains below were found in one sample sequenced in a study of blood T cell repertoires in COVID-19. Clones were sequenced by immunoSEQ multiplex PCR, and TCRdb holds only the in-frame ones, with some missing. This sample has more than 200,000 clones, with 85% to 90% found just once. The sequencing input was peripheral blood. These receptors came from a man aged 25 to 45 with COVID-19, enrolled during active disease.

On this clone itself: Other DNA sequences in the same sample also yield this CDR3. The chain carries TRBV7-9 and TRBJ1-1; TRBD1 agrees at 9 bases. The V segment lost 5 bases and the J segment 3 bases; nucleotides outside the gene matches: 4. The CDR3 loop spans 14 amino acids. Germline CDR1 is SEHNR and CDR2 is FQNEAQ (reference sequence). As DNA, the CDR3 is TGTGCCAGCAGCCCACAGGGGGCGGACACTGAAGCTTTCTTT. Its translation is CASSPQGADTEAFF.

The gene calls are TRBV29-1 and TRBJ2-1; TRBD1 is a possible D gene (6 bases). This CDR3 has 15 residues. Germline V gives CDR1 SQVTM, CDR2 ANQGSEA. Deletions cut 0 bases from V and 2 bases from J, with 11 bases between. Here the CDR3 reads CSVEEYRDAYNEQFF. CDR3 sequence (DNA): TGCAGCGTTGAAGAATACAGGGACGCCTACAATGAGCAGTTCTTC.

V and J are TRBV5-1 and TRBJ1-1, with D maybe TRBD1 (6 bases). Looked up from germline, CDR1 is SGHRS and CDR2 is YFSETQ. The ends were cut back, 2 bases at V and 4 bases at J, with 12 bases in the middle. This CDR3 has 14 amino acids. The DNA for the CDR3 is TGCGCCAGCAGCTTCCAGGGGCAAGGCACTGAAGCTTTCTTT. Protein sequence: CASSFQGQGTEAFF.

CDR3 in amino acids: CASSLSGQGITGELFF. The DNA of the CDR3 is TGTGCCAGCAGTTTATCAGGACAGGGGATCACCGGGGAGCTGTTTTTT. The chain joins TRBV28 to TRBJ2-2; 9 bases line up with TRBD1. The germline gives CDR1 MDHEN, CDR2 SYDVKM. Losses at the gene ends were 1 base for V and 4 bases for J; bases not matched to a gene: 4. This CDR3 comprises 16 residues.

The chain carries TRBV6-5 and TRBJ1-1, with D possibly matching TRBD1 (6 bases). V was cut by 8 bases and J by 1 base, with 14 bases left in between. Germline CDR1 is MNHEY and CDR2 is SVGAGI. The CDR3 length is 14 residues. The CDR3 here is CASCLGGANTEAFF. CDR3 coding DNA: TGTGCCAGCTGCCTAGGGGGGGCGAACACTGAAGCTTTCTTT.

The chain couples TRBV5-4 to TRBJ1-2, with TRBD1 as a possible D gene (5 bases). The CDR3 extends over 13 amino acids. The ends were cut back, 0 bases at V and 6 bases at J, with 9 bases in the middle. Germline V gene data show CDR1 as SGHNT and CDR2 as YYREEE (reference sequence). As DNA, the CDR3 is TGTGCCAGCAGCTTGGTGTCAGGGAATGGCTACACCTTC. Residues: CASSLVSGNGYTF.

This sequence joins TRBV6-5 and TRBJ1-2, with D perhaps matching TRBD1 (6 bases). The V end was cut by 8 bases, the J end by 3 bases, with 13 bases between. The CDR3 runs 13 residues. Germline V lookup: CDR1 MNHEY, CDR2 SVGAGI. The CDR3 DNA reads as TGTGCCAGCGCCCTGACAGGAGACTATGGCTACACCTTC. Translating gives CASALTGDYGYTF.

This clone was picked up one time. CDR3 residues: CASSQRLAGGYTGELFF. Here the CDR3 DNA reads TGCGCCAGCAGCCAGAGACTAGCGGGAGGGTACACCGGGGAGCTGTTTTTT. The chain combines TRBV4-3 with TRBJ2-2, with 14 nucleotides matching TRBD2. The J segment lost 3 bases and the V segment lost 3 bases, leaving 3 bases of the junction unmatched. There are 17 residues in the CDR3. Germline CDR1 LGHNA, CDR2 YSLEER.

This chain joins TRBV6-6 and TRBJ1-1, with 8 bases matching TRBD1. Germline-derived CDR1 and CDR2 are MNHNY and SVGAGI (reference sequence). The CDR3 is made up of 12 amino acids. J gave up 10 bases and V 4 bases, and 5 bases lay outside the gene matches. The CDR3 sequence is CASSSQGDGAFF. Here the CDR3 DNA reads TGTGCCAGCAGTTCACAGGGGGACGGAGCTTTCTTT.

A single count supports this clone. The V call is TRBV7-3, the J call TRBJ2-7, with a possible D match to TRBD1 (5 bases). Trimming cost V 3 bases and J 4 bases, with 19 bases left between them. The germline CDR1 and CDR2 sequences are SGHTA and FQGTGA. The length of the CDR3 is 16 residues. Written as DNA, the CDR3 is TGTGCCAGCAGCTTGCCCACTCAGGGTGCGTCTTACGAGCAGTACTTC. It encodes CASSLPTQGASYEQYF.